A selection of T cell receptor beta chains follows, all from one sample in a study of blood T cells in healthy people across ages. TCRdb called the 5' RACE reads again in MiXCR, with one record for every CDR3 protein. The sample gives hundreds of thousands of distinct CDR3 sequences, nearly 60% of which show up once; approximately 23% is in the top ten. Sequenced material: blood. The receptor source for this set is a man younger than 40 in good health. Each CDR3 is given without its conserved first and last residue. D genes are given only for firm matches.

v_gene: TRBV3-1; d_gene: NA; j_gene: TRBJ1-1; CDR3aa: ASSQVWEGPSTEAF
v_gene: TRBV6-1; d_gene: NA; j_gene: TRBJ1-2; CDR3aa: ASSETQTSYGYT
v_gene: TRBV12-3/TRBV12-4; d_gene: NA; j_gene: TRBJ1-6; CDR3aa: ASSTDVRSPLH
v_gene: TRBV7-9; d_gene: NA; j_gene: TRBJ1-4; CDR3aa: ANSSGTTNEKLF
v_gene: TRBV7-8; d_gene: NA; j_gene: TRBJ2-1; CDR3aa: ASSPLGSHNEQF
v_gene: TRBV7-3; d_gene: NA; j_gene: TRBJ2-1; CDR3aa: ASSARGNNYQGSYNEQF
v_gene: TRBV7-9; d_gene: TRBD1; j_gene: TRBJ2-5; CDR3aa: ASSAGTANLQETQY
v_gene: TRBV12-3/TRBV12-4; d_gene: NA; j_gene: TRBJ2-5; CDR3aa: ASSPGWDEQY
v_gene: TRBV4-2; d_gene: TRBD1; j_gene: TRBJ2-1; CDR3aa: ASNQDWDRDYNEQF
v_gene: TRBV4-3; d_gene: NA; j_gene: TRBJ2-3; CDR3aa: ASSQEENRWGTDTQY
v_gene: TRBV30; d_gene: NA; j_gene: TRBJ1-2; CDR3aa: AWSRANYGYT
v_gene: TRBV20-1; d_gene: TRBD1; j_gene: TRBJ2-5; CDR3aa: SARPPGGSETQY
v_gene: TRBV6-1; d_gene: NA; j_gene: TRBJ1-1; CDR3aa: ASSPPRPGRMNTEAF
v_gene: TRBV7-2; d_gene: NA; j_gene: TRBJ2-5; CDR3aa: ASSSQAQGEQY
v_gene: TRBV11-3; d_gene: NA; j_gene: TRBJ2-1; CDR3aa: ASEGSGNEQF
v_gene: TRBV6-1; d_gene: TRBD1; j_gene: TRBJ2-5; CDR3aa: ASLEQGAQETQY
v_gene: TRBV7-2; d_gene: NA; j_gene: TRBJ2-5; CDR3aa: ASSVADVQTQY